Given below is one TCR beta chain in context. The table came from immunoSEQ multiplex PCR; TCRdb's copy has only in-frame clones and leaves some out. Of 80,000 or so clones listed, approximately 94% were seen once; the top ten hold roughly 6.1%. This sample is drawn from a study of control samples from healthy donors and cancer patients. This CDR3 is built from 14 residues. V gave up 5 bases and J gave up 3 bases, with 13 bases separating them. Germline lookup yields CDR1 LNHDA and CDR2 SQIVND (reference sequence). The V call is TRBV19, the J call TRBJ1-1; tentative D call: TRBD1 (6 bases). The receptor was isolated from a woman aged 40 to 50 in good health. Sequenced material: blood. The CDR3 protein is CASSLGAGDTEAFF. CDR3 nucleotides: TGTGCCAGTAGTCTGGGGGCTGGGGACACTGAAGCTTTCTTT.